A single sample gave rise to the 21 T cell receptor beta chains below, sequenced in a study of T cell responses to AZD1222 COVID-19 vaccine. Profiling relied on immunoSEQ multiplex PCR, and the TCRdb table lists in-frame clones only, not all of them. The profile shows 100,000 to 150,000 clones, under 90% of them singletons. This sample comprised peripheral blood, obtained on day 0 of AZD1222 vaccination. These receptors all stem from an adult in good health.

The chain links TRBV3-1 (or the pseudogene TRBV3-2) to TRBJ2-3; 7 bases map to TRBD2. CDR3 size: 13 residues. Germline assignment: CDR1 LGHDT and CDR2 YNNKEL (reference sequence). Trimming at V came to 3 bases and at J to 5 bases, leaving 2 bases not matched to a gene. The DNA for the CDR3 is TGTGCCAGCAGCCAGGGGGGGGGAGATACGCAGTATTTT. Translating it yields CASSQGGGDTQYF.

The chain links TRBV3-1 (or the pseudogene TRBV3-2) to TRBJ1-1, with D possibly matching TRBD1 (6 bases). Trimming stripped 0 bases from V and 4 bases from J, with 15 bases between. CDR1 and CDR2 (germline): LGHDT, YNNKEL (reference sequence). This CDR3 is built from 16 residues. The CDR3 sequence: CASSQDRGQGGTEAFF. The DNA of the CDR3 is TGTGCCAGCAGCCAAGATCGGGGACAAGGTGGCACTGAAGCTTTCTTT.

This chain's CDR3 is CASSLAPRANSPLHF. The CDR3 coding sequence is TGTGCCAGCAGCTTAGCCCCACGGGCCAATTCACCCCTCCACTTT. The chain links TRBV7-2 to TRBJ1-6; D gene unclear. Germline CDR1 reads SGHTA; CDR2 reads FQGNSA. The CDR3 contains 15 residues. The ends were cut back, 0 bases at V and 7 bases at J, with 10 bases in the middle.

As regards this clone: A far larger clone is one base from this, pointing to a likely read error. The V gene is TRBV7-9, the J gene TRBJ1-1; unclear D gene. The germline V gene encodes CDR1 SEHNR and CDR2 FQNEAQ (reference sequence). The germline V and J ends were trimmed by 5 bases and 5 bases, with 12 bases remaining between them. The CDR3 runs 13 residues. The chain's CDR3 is CASSRAASTEAFF. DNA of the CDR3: TGTGCCAGCAGCCGGGCGGCGAGTACTGAAGCTTTCTTT.

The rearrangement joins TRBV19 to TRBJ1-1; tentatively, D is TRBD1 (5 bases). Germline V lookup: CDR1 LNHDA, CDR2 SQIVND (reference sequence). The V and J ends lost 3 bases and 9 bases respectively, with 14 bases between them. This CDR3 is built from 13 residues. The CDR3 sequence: CASSMRDGLKAFF. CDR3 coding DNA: TGTGCCAGTAGTATGAGGGACGGCCTAAAAGCTTTCTTT.

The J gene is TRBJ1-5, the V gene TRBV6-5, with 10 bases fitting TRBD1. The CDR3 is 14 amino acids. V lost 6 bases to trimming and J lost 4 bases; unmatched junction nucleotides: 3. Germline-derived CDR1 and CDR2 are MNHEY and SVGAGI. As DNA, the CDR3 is TGTGCCAGCAGCGCGGGACAGGGGAATCAGCCCCAGCATTTT. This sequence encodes CASSAGQGNQPQHF.

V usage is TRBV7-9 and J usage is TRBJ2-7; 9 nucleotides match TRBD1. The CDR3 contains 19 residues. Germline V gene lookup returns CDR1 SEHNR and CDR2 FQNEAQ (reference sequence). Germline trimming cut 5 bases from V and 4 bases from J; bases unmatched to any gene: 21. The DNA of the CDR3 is TGTGCCAGCAGCACATCAGTCCCTAGGACGGGACAGGGTTTGTACGAGCAGTACTTC. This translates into CASSTSVPRTGQGLYEQYF.

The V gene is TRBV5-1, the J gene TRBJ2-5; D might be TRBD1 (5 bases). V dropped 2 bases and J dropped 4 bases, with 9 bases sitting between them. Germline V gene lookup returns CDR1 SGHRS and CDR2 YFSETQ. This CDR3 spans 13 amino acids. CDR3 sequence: CASSFSGLETQYF. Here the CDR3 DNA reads TGCGCCAGCAGCTTTTCAGGGTTAGAGACCCAGTACTTC.

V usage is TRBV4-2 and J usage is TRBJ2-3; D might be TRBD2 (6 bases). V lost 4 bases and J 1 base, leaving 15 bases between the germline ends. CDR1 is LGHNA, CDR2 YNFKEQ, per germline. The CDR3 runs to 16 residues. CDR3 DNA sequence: TGTGCCAGCAGCCCCGGTGGAGGCGGGGGCACAGATACGCAGTATTTT. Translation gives CASSPGGGGGTDTQYF.

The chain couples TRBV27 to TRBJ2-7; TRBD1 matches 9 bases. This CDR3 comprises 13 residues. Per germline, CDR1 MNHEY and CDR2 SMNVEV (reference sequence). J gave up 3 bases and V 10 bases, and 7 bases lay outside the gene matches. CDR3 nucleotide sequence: TGTGCCACCCGGGACAGGGTCCTCTACGAGCAGTACTTC. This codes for CATRDRVLYEQYF.

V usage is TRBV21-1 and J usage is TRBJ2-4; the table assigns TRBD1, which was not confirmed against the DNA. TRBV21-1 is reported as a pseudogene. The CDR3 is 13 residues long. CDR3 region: CASSSYRENIQYF. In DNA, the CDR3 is TGTGCCAGCAGCAGTTACAGGGAAAACATTCAGTACTTC.

CDR3 sequence: CASSIPSFRGRDYNEQFF. The CDR3, as DNA: TGTGCCAGTAGTATACCCTCTTTTAGGGGACGGGATTACAATGAGCAGTTCTTC. The rearrangement joins TRBV19 to TRBJ2-1; D could derive from TRBD1 or TRBD2 (5 bases each). Germline V lookup: CDR1 LNHDA, CDR2 SQIVND (reference sequence). The CDR3 totals 18 residues. Trimming stripped 2 bases from V and 4 bases from J, with 21 bases between.

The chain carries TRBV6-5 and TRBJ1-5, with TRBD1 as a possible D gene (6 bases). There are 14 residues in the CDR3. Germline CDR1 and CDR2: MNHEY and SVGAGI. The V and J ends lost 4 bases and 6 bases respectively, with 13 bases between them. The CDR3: CASSFFRGSQPQHF. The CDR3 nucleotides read TGTGCCAGCAGTTTCTTCAGGGGAAGTCAGCCCCAGCATTTT.

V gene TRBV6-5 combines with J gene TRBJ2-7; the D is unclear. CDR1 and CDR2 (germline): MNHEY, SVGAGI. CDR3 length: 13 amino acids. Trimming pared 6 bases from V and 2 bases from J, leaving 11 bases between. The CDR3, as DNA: TGTGCCAGCAGCTACCGTTCTACCTACGAGCAGTACTTC. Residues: CASSYRSTYEQYF.

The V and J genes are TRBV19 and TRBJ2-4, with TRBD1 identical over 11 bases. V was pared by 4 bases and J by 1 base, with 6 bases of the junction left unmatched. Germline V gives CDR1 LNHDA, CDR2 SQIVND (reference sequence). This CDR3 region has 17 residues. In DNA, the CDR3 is TGTGCCAGTAGTACAGGACAGGGGGCGGTTGCCAAAAACATTCAGTACTTC. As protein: CASSTGQGAVAKNIQYF.

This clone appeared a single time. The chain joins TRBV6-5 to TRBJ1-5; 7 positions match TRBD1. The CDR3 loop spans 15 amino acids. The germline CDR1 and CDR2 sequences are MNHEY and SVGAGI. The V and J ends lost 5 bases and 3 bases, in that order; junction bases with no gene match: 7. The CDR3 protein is CASSPADRDNQPQHF. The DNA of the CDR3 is TGTGCCAGCAGTCCCGCTGACAGGGACAATCAGCCCCAGCATTTT.

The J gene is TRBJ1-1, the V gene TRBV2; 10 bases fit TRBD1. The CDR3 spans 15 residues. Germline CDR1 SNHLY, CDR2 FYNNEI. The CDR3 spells CGDRRDRGTFTEAFF. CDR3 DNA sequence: TGTGGGGATCGCCGGGACAGGGGAACTTTCACTGAAGCTTTCTTT.

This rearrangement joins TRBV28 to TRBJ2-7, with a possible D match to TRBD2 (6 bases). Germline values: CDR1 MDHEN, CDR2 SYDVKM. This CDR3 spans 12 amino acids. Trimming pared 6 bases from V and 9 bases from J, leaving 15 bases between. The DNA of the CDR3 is TGTGCCAGCAGCCAGGGCCTGCGGGGGCAGTACTTC. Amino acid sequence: CASSQGLRGQYF.

CDR3 region: CASSLGAWTANDQPQHF. The DNA of the CDR3 is TGTGCCAGCAGCTTAGGGGCATGGACAGCAAACGATCAGCCCCAGCATTTT. The V gene is TRBV7-9, the J gene TRBJ1-5; possibly TRBD1 for D (6 bases). In germline, CDR1 is SEHNR, CDR2 FQNEAQ (reference sequence). The CDR3 runs 17 residues. The V and J ends lost 1 base and 5 bases respectively, with 18 bases between them.

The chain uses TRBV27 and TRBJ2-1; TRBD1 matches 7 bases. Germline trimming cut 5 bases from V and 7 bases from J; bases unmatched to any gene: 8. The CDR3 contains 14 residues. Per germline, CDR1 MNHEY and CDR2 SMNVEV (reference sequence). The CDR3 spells CASSPRGQTNEQFF. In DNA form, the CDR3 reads TGTGCCAGCAGTCCCCGGGGACAGACTAATGAGCAGTTCTTC.

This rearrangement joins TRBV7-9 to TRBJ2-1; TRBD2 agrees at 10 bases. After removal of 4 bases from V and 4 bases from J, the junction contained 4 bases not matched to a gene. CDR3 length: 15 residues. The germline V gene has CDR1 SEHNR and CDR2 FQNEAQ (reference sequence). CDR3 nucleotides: TGTGCCAGCAGCTGGGCTAGCGGGAGTTACAATGAGCAGTTCTTC. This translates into CASSWASGSYNEQFF.